This TCR beta chain was identified in a study of cytomegalovirus exposure and HLA in healthy donors (dated by TCRdb to about 2017). General notes on the study: According to an earlier analysis of 587 of the donors, 150 million to 200 million T cells yielded 100 million or so unique TCR beta sequences and around 300 Gb of sequence data. Roughly 300 gigabases of sequencing data and 70 million to 85 million unique TCR sequences were included in an early release covering over 600 HLA-typed donors. Of the approximately 400 genotyped donors, about 80% fell in the genetic ancestry cluster associated with self-reported Caucasian donors. The study aimed to test whether signatures of past pathogen exposure could be identified by cataloging public T cell receptors. The study profiled the T cell repertoires of approximately 700 subjects by immunosequencing and related them to cytomegalovirus serostatus. A separate validation cohort of 100 to 150 different subjects was used in addition to the approximately 610-subject first cohort. High-throughput TCR immunosequencing, statistical association of individual TCRs with disease status, and machine learning were combined to predict cytomegalovirus infection status. A later analysis re-examined previously published TCR beta repertoires from 600 to 700 donors and added high-resolution HLA genotyping to investigate patterns of TCR occurrence. Rather than drawing on any new phenotypic data, the later analysis identified candidate immune exposures from TCR beta sequences and the way those sequences occurred across donors. In an earlier analysis of 500 to 650 of the donors, high-throughput TCR beta sequencing was used to judge whether each TCR beta V gene segment behaved as functional or pseudogenic. Donor age, sex, ethnicity and CMV serostatus were compiled together with the repertoire data. A later genetic analysis took genome-wide SNP genotypes for about 65% of the 666 donors and used that subset as a discovery cohort. All discovery cohort repertoires had been generated on a single sequencing platform. Both class I and class II loci were covered by HLA typing, at four-digit resolution. Typing coverage varied by locus: roughly 629-640 donors for A, B, C, DRB1 and DQB1; 522 for DQA1; more than 600 for DPA1; 450 to 480 for DPB1. A handful of DR-DQ haplotypes were handled as single units for association and clustering because linkage in the cohort was strong. Among 398 genotyped donors of the cohort, an average of approximately 240,000 unique TCR beta nucleotide sequences were sequenced per donor, roughly 20% of them non-productive.

Beyond this particular receptor, the publication reports: In a later analysis, the rate of TCR association differed among HLA loci, with DRB1 alleles having the most associated TCRs and HLA-C alleles having the fewest. The 87-base-pair reads could not distinguish some IMGT-functional V segments, including TRBV6-2 and TRBV6-3, so those segments were excluded. In a later analysis, HLA-associated TCR beta chains were found to be more clonally expanded and to have lower generation probabilities than equally common non-associated chains. Only TCR beta chains were sequenced in this cohort, and the absence of alpha or paired-chain data limited detectable features. Broadly in line with IMGT annotations, most TCR beta V segments showed up in productive rearrangements about 87% or about 30% of the time in an earlier analysis of 450 to 750 of the donors. The classifier was reported to diagnose cytomegalovirus status with high specificity and sensitivity in both the original cohort and the validation cohort. An association between a missense DCLRE1C variant and V-gene and J-gene trimming of TCR beta chains was found in a later genetic analysis and replicated in an independent cohort. Immune exposure information for the cohort was limited to CMV serostatus. According to a later genetic analysis, donors in an Asian-associated ancestry cluster had fewer N-insertions in productive TCRs than the roughly 670-donor mean. Because HLA typing was missing for some donors at each locus, association tests included only the typed subset. Correlated functional status among segregating V segments might be attributable to linkage disequilibrium, but an unknown experimental factor could not be ruled out. Fewer than 20 rarely observed V segments, including chromosome 9 orphons, were excluded from the earlier analysis of some 590 of the donors because counts were too low. Three of the identified cytomegalovirus-associated TCR beta chains were confirmed in vitro to be specific for cytomegalovirus antigens. Most TCR sequences were observed very rarely across donors, whereas some public TCRs were present in many individuals. A cluster of highly shared sequence variants was judged likely to represent a technical artifact of the sequencing pipeline. Most CMV-associated TCR beta chains appeared to be HLA-restricted in a later analysis, and the HLA associations seemed to be driven largely by CMV exposure. The authors suggested that the approach could potentially be generalized to other disease states and immunological phenotypes. Presence/absence analyses assumed roughly uniform sequencing depth across donors, an assumption that may not hold. When HLA alleles, especially DR and DQ, strongly co-occurred, attributing TCR associations to individual alleles was difficult. A further reported finding was that TCR beta sequences accurately predicted the HLA-A and HLA-B alleles for most subjects in the first cohort. The study listed 164 TCR beta chains as associated with cytomegalovirus. In a later analysis, several top co-occurrence clusters were reported to appear linked to parvovirus B19, influenza, CMV and Epstein-Barr virus. At a false discovery rate of 0.05, a later analysis linked under 20,000 TCR beta sequences to specific HLA alleles.

The library was prepared using the immunoSEQ multiplex PCR assay. For the multiplex PCR, a mixture combining 60 forward primers for TCR Vbeta segments and 13 reverse primers for TCR Jbeta segments was used. The CDR3 region of rearranged TCR beta genes was amplified from genomic DNA with a multiplex PCR assay. Amplified TCR beta libraries were sequenced as 87-base-pair reads on the Illumina HiSeq System. As for how the authors treated the data: A later analysis counted 65 million to 90 million unique TCR beta chains across the approximately 700 repertoires, and some 11 million of these chains were shared by at least two donors. Raw reads were error-corrected and collapsed into unique sequences by a nearest-neighbor algorithm in which closely related sequences were merged to remove PCR and sequencing errors. V, D and J gene segments were assigned by aligning CDR3 sequences to IMGT reference sequences. For a sequence to be retained, a match of at least six nucleotides was required to both a V gene segment and a J gene segment. A rearrangement counted as productive if the CDR3 had no stop codons and remained in frame with V and J, and every other rearrangement counted as non-productive. CDR3 was defined according to IMGT convention as the region running from the second conserved V-encoded cysteine to the conserved J-encoded phenylalanine. The earlier analysis of about 530 of the donors excluded any sequence lacking an unambiguous match to a single V gene segment. An earlier analysis of a few hundred of the donors classified V segments as functional when productive rearrangements were above 56.7% and as segregating when the standard deviation between donors was above 5%. A statistical classification framework was developed to diagnose cytomegalovirus status using the catalog of TCR beta chain sequences. In a later analysis, TCR nucleotide sequences were compared against IMGT/GENE-DB human TR gene sequences so that V and J genes could be assigned. Using the TCRdist pipeline, a later analysis assigned CDR3 sequences along with most-parsimonious VDJ recombination scenarios. A later analysis defined each TCR beta chain by its CDR3 amino acid sequence plus V-gene family, and excluded reads lacking a unique V-gene family. To address suspected cross-contamination and a sequencing artifact, a later analysis removed 592 highly shared, low-generation-probability nucleotide sequences. A later analysis calculated a clonal expansion index for each public chain from normalized within-repertoire ranks of inferred template counts. A later analysis computed generation probabilities with a VDJ recombination model fitted to out-of-frame rearrangements, and checked the results against IGoR. In a later analysis, TCR-TCR, TCR-HLA and TCR-CMV co-occurrence was scored with hypergeometric tests, and a repertoire-size bias correction was applied to TCR pairs. False discovery rates were estimated in a later analysis by permuting HLA or CMV assignments 20 times. A later analysis grouped co-occurring TCRs with DBSCAN, adding TCRdist sequence similarity when clustering within HLA-allele-positive subsets. For co-occurrence clustering, repertoires with fewer than 30,000 or more than 120,000 public chains were excluded, along with roughly 5 repertoires with anomalous nucleotide sharing. Drawn from immuneACCESS, this table holds only the in-frame rearrangements with V and J called that TCRdb kept. Clones are partly lost; checked studies trace under half to an unresolved V gene and leave the rest unexplained. V, J and clone size were drawn from that table, and D and trimming were deduced from the DNA. This sample lists some 150,000 clones; approximately 79% were detected once. The ten largest clones take up about 6.7% of the sample.

This clone was picked up one time. There is no known antigen for this receptor. No per-base quality is available; no much larger clone lies one base away. The cohort consisted of 670 or so healthy bone marrow donors. All cohort members were sampled while nominally healthy, although unrecorded immune exposures were likely present. The donor tested CMV seropositive and was one of the 289 seropositive cohort members. Every donor gave a peripheral blood sample, and the peripheral blood mononuclear cells from that sample were used for TCR beta sequencing. Genomic DNA extraction from the blood cell samples was performed with the Qiagen DNeasy Blood Extraction Kit. As encoded in the germline V gene, CDR1 is SGHNT while CDR2 is YENEEA. V loses 1 base of germline sequence and J loses 6 bases, and the interval between the two ends is 9 bases. CDR3 length: 13 amino acids, cysteine to phenylalanine. Only the CDR3 DNA is retained, 39 bases long and in frame from the first base.

The chain joins TRBV11-3 to TRBJ1-1, and the D gene may be TRBD1, 6 bases matching. This receptor was obtained from a man between 45 and 60 years old in good health and CMV-seropositive. The material sequenced was PBMCs. The CDR3 reads CASSLVRGSEAFF. The sequenced DNA: TGTGCCAGCAGCTTAGTCAGGGGATCTGAAGCTTTCTTT. With the rest looked up from the reference TRBV11-3 and TRBJ1-1 genes rather than sequenced, the full variable domain is EAGVVQSPRYKIIEKKQPVAFWCNPISGHNTLYWYLQNLGQGPELLIRYENEEAVDDSQLPKDRFSAERLKGVDSTLKIQPAELGDSAVYLCASSLVRGSEAFFGQGTRLTVV.